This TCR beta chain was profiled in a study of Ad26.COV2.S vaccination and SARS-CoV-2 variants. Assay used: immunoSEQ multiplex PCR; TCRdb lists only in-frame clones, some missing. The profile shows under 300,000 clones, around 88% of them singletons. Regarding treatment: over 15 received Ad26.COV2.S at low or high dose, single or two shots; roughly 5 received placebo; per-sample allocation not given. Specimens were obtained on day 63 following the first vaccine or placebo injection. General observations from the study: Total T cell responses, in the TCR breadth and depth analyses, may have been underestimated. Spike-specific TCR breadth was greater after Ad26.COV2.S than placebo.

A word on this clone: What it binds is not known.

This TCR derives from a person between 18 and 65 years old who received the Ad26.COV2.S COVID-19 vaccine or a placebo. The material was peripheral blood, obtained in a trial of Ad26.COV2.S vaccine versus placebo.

CDR3 residues: CASSPSAGAETQYF. For the CDR3, the DNA is TGTGCCAGCAGCCCCTCTGCAGGGGCGGAGACCCAGTACTTC. The chain has TRBV3-1 (or the pseudogene TRBV3-2) and TRBJ2-5; TRBD1 might be the D (6 bases). Trimming cost V 4 bases and J 5 bases, with 14 bases left between them. This CDR3 region has 14 residues. CDR1 and CDR2 from the germline V gene are LGHDT and YNNKEL (reference sequence).